The clone carrying this TCR beta chain was recorded a few times. TCRdb redid the calling of the 5' RACE reads with MiXCR, one entry per CDR3 protein. This sample has 350,000 to 400,000 distinct CDR3 sequences, with around 20% found just once. This specimen belongs to a study of T-cell memory formation after mild COVID-19. The wider study: Across donors, TCR clusters were largely donor specific.

The specimen sequenced was PBMCs or a T cell subset sorted from them (not recorded which). This TCR was sampled from an adult woman who had mild COVID-19 (a few samples of this study predate the infection). Cell type and time point are not known.

The CDR3 here is CASSSSVGEQYF. CDR3 nucleotide sequence: TGTGCCAGCAGTTCATCGGTGGGGGAGCAGTACTTC. The chain employs TRBV28 and TRBJ2-7; no clear D gene. The length of the CDR3 is 12 residues. Germline CDR1 and CDR2: MDHEN and SYDVKM. Deletions cut 4 bases from V and 7 bases from J, with 11 bases between.